Below, 21 T cell receptor beta chains from the same sample are listed, as sequenced in a study of T cell responses to AZD1222 COVID-19 vaccine. The assay was immunoSEQ multiplex PCR, and TCRdb's table has in-frame clones only and misses some. The data show 110,000 to 150,000 clones, just over 90% seen once. The sequencing used peripheral blood, collected on day 0 of AZD1222 vaccination. Receptor source: an adult in good health.

The chain uses TRBV5-4 and TRBJ2-1, with a possible D match to TRBD2 (6 bases). The CDR3 totals 17 residues. The V gene's germline CDR1 is SGHNT and CDR2 YYREEE (reference sequence). Trimming removed 0 bases from V and 6 bases from J, with 19 bases in between. The CDR3 protein is CASSLEVFAGNPNEQFF. For the CDR3, the DNA is TGTGCCAGCAGCTTGGAAGTTTTCGCGGGGAATCCCAATGAGCAGTTCTTC.

This clone came up once. The rearrangement uses TRBV7-6 and TRBJ2-3; 7 nucleotides align to TRBD2. Germline V gene lookup returns CDR1 SGHVS and CDR2 FNYEAQ. CDR3 length: 15 residues. J was trimmed by 5 bases and V by 1 base; bases with no gene match: 6. The CDR3 region is CASSLVGGRIDTQYF. The CDR3 DNA is TGTGCCAGCAGCTTAGTGGGGGGGAGGATAGATACGCAGTATTTT.

The genes are TRBV21-1 and TRBJ1-4; the table's D call, TRBD1, has no DNA check behind it. TRBV21-1 is reported as a pseudogene. The CDR3 totals 13 residues. The CDR3 reads CASSRQGSEKLFF. In DNA, the CDR3 is TGTGCCAGCAGCAGACAGGGGTCTGAAAAACTGTTTTTT.

Concerning this clone itself: One junction end does not reproduce the germline sequence, and a read error may be involved. This chain connects TRBV7-7 to TRBJ2-5, with 9 bases identical to TRBD1. Germline CDR1 SSHAT, CDR2 FNYEAQ (reference sequence). The CDR3 spans 14 residues. CDR3 coding DNA: TGTGCTAGCAGCCCGGACAGGGGCCGGGAGACCCAGTACTTC. Translated: CASSPDRGRETQYF.

The chain carries TRBV5-1 and TRBJ1-5; D gene unclear. There are 13 residues in the CDR3. Trimming took 2 bases from V and 5 from J, leaving 8 bases between them. Germline-derived CDR1 and CDR2 are SGHRS and YFSETQ. DNA of the CDR3: TGCGCCAGCAGCTTCTTAGGTGATCAGCCCCAGCATTTT. Its translation: CASSFLGDQPQHF.

The chain uses TRBV27 and TRBJ1-5, with a possible D match to TRBD1 (6 bases). Trimming left V 2 bases short and J 1 base short, with 6 bases between. This CDR3 comprises 14 residues. The germline V gene has CDR1 MNHEY and CDR2 SMNVEV (reference sequence). The CDR3: CASSLTGSNQPQHF. The CDR3 DNA follows: TGTGCCAGCAGTTTAACAGGGAGCAATCAGCCCCAGCATTTT.

The chain combines TRBV12-3 or TRBV12-4 with TRBJ2-5; TRBD2 matches 7 bases. V trimming: 7 bases; J trimming: 10 bases; junction bases outside the gene matches: 6. There are 11 residues in the CDR3. CDR3 sequence (DNA): TGTGCCAGCACTGAGGCGGGGGACCAGTACTTC. Protein sequence: CASTEAGDQYF.

This chain joins TRBV4-3 and TRBJ2-5, with D hard to call. The V end lost 0 bases, the J end lost 5 bases, and 7 bases lay between the germline ends. CDR1 is LGHNA, CDR2 YSLEER, per germline. The CDR3 covers 13 residues. As DNA, the CDR3 is TGCGCCAGCAGCCAAGATAGGTTTGAGACCCAGTACTTC. As protein: CASSQDRFETQYF.

This clone was seen only once. The rearrangement links TRBV5-4 to TRBJ1-2; possible D gene TRBD1, 5 bases. The CDR3 length is 14 residues. Germline-derived CDR1 and CDR2 are SGHNT and YYREEE (reference sequence). V lost 1 base to trimming and J lost 2 bases, with 9 bases between them. Here the CDR3 DNA reads TGTGCCAGCAGCTTGACCAGGGAAAACTATGGCTACACCTTC. Its translation is CASSLTRENYGYTF.

This sequence joins TRBV2 and TRBJ2-2, with 12 bases aligning to TRBD2. The trim removed 4 bases at V and 5 bases at J, leaving 8 bases unmatched. The germline CDR1 and CDR2 sequences are SNHLY and FYNNEI. CDR3 length: 17 residues. CDR3 protein: CASSGTSGASVTGELFF. CDR3 in DNA: TGTGCCAGCAGTGGGACTAGCGGGGCTTCGGTTACCGGGGAGCTGTTTTTT. The full variable domain, with the rest looked up from reference TRBV2 and TRBJ2-2, is EPEVTQTPSHQVTQMGQEVILRCVPISNHLYFYWYRQILGQKVEFLVSFYNNEISEKSEIFDDQFSVERPDGSNFTLKIRSTKLEDSAMYFCASSGTSGASVTGELFFGEGSRLTVL.

This clone was seen a single time. This chain joins TRBV9 and TRBJ2-3, with TRBD2 matching over 7 bases. CDR3 length: 18 residues. Per germline, CDR1 SGDLS and CDR2 YYNGEE. Trimming removed 3 bases from V and 2 bases from J; junction bases left unmatched: 15. CDR3 coding DNA: TGTGCCAGCAGCGCCCGAAACTCGCAAGCGGGGCACACAGATACGCAGTATTTT. It encodes CASSARNSQAGHTDTQYF.

This clone came up once. The V and J genes are TRBV11-2 and TRBJ1-2; D is unresolved. V lost 5 bases to trimming and J lost 4 bases, with 17 bases between them. The CDR3 is 15 residues long. Germline V gene sequence: CDR1 SGHAT, CDR2 FQNNGV. The CDR3 loop reads CASSPGRQRGYGYTF. DNA of the CDR3: TGTGCCAGCAGCCCCGGCCGTCAGCGGGGCTATGGCTACACCTTC.

V and J are TRBV27 and TRBJ1-5, with TRBD1 matching over 9 bases. The CDR3 spans 17 residues. Trimming took 4 bases from V and 0 from J; bases not matched to a gene: 7. Per the germline V gene, CDR1 is MNHEY and CDR2 is SMNVEV (reference sequence). This chain's CDR3 is CASSSGQGPYSNQPQHF. CDR3 coding DNA: TGTGCCAGCAGTTCGGGACAGGGACCTTATAGCAATCAGCCCCAGCATTTT.

The chain is built from TRBV19 and TRBJ2-2; no firm D call. The germline V and J ends were trimmed by 7 bases and 2 bases, with 14 bases remaining between them. Germline CDR1 is LNHDA and CDR2 is SQIVND (reference sequence). The CDR3 contains 15 residues. DNA of the CDR3: TGTGCCAGTACCCCCGGAAGCCTTAACACCGGGGAGCTGTTTTTT. This codes for CASTPGSLNTGELFF.

The chain combines TRBV29-1 with TRBJ2-7; D tentatively reads TRBD1 or TRBD2 (6 bases each). Per the germline V gene, CDR1 is SQVTM and CDR2 is ANQGSEA. V lost 4 bases, J lost 2 bases, and 15 bases lay in between. This CDR3 has 14 residues. The CDR3 loop is CSVVGAGPPYEQYF. CDR3 DNA sequence: TGCAGCGTTGTGGGGGCGGGACCTCCCTACGAGCAGTACTTC.

This chain links TRBV5-3 with TRBJ2-7; 7 nucleotides agree with TRBD2. TRBV5-3 is an open reading frame whose function is uncertain. The CDR3 spans 14 residues. CDR3 DNA sequence: TGTCCACCAGAAGTGGCGGGGGTGAAATACGAGCAGTACTTC. The encoded protein is CPPEVAGVKYEQYF.

This rearrangement joins TRBV28 to TRBJ2-2; D unresolved. Trimming shortened V by 10 bases and J by 4 bases, and 10 bases separated the two germline ends. This CDR3 spans 12 amino acids. Germline values: CDR1 MDHEN, CDR2 SYDVKM. The CDR3 here is CATVDRTGELFF. The CDR3 DNA reads TGTGCCACCGTGGATCGCACCGGGGAGCTGTTTTTT.

The chain carries TRBV29-1 and TRBJ1-5; D not certain. Germline V lookup: CDR1 SQVTM, CDR2 ANQGSEA. This CDR3 comprises 14 residues. Trimming took 2 bases from V and 6 from J, leaving 14 bases between them. Here the CDR3 reads CSVEKTRGGQPQHF. Written as DNA, the CDR3 is TGCAGCGTTGAAAAAACACGGGGTGGTCAGCCCCAGCATTTT. Full variable domain (outside the CDR3, taken from reference TRBV29-1 and TRBJ1-5): SAVISQKPSRDICQRGTSLTIQCQVDSQVTMMFWYRQQPGQSLTLIATANQGSEATYESGFVIDKFPISRPNLTFSTLTVSNMSPEDSSIYLCSVEKTRGGQPQHFGDGTRLSIL.

The V gene is TRBV6-6, the J gene TRBJ2-1; 7 bases are a match to TRBD2. The V segment lost 6 bases and the J segment 7 bases; nucleotides outside the gene matches: 6. The germline gives CDR1 MNHNY, CDR2 SVGAGI (reference sequence). This CDR3 region has 13 residues. The CDR3 nucleotides read TGTGCCAGCAGGACCGGACTAGGGAATGAGCAGTTCTTC. Its protein is CASRTGLGNEQFF.

The chain carries TRBV4-2 and TRBJ2-1; 7 bases line up with TRBD2. Germline V CDR1 and CDR2: LGHNA, YNFKEQ. With V trimmed by 4 bases and J by 2 bases, 11 bases remained unmatched. This CDR3 has 17 residues. The CDR3 region is CASSRPPGGAAYNEQFF. CDR3 in DNA: TGTGCCAGCAGCCGGCCTCCGGGGGGAGCAGCCTACAATGAGCAGTTCTTC.

V usage is TRBV4-1 and J usage is TRBJ1-2; D remains ambiguous. The CDR3 runs to 17 residues. The V and J ends lost 1 base and 3 bases respectively, with 18 bases between them. Germline CDR1 reads MGHRA; CDR2 reads YSYEKL. CDR3 DNA: TGCGCCAGCAGCCAAGGTGTGGCGAGGCGTATTTACTATGGCTACACCTTC. Protein product: CASSQGVARRIYYGYTF.